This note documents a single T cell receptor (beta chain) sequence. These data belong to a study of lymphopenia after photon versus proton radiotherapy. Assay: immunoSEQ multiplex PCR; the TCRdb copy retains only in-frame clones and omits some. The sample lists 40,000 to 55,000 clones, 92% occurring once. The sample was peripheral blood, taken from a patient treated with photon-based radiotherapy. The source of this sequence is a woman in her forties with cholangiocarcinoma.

In DNA, the CDR3 is TGTGCCAGCAGAGAGGGTGAAAAACTGTTTTTT. This gives the protein CASREGEKLFF. The chain couples TRBV25-1 to TRBJ1-4, with unresolved D. V lost 6 bases, J lost 7 bases, and 6 bases lay in between. The CDR3 loop spans 11 amino acids. Germline CDR1 is MGHDK and CDR2 is SYGVNS.